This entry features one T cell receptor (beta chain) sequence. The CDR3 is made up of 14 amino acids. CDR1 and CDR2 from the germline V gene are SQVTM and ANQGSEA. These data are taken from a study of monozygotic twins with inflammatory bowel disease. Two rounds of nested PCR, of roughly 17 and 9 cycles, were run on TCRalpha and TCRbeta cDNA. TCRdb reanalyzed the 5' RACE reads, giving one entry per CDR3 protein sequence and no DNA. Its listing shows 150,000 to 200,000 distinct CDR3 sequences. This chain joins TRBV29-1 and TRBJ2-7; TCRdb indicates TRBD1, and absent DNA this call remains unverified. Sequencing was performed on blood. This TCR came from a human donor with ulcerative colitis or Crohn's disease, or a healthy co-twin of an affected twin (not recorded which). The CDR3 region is CSVEKQGARNEQYF.